This T cell receptor (beta chain) emerged from a study of cytomegalovirus exposure and HLA in healthy donors. Both 60 Vbeta primers and 13 Jbeta primers went into the PCR. Generated by immunoSEQ multiplex PCR, the TCRdb table keeps only in-frame clones and is missing some. The data hold 100,000 to 150,000 clones, with around three quarters observed a single time. In its sample, this clone was seen a few times. Every donor was a healthy person donating bone marrow. This clonotype was sampled from a man between 35 and 55 years old in good health and CMV-seronegative. What was sequenced was PBMCs.

CDR3: CASSSGLYEQYF. In DNA form, the CDR3 reads TGTGCCAGCAGTTCAGGGTTATACGAGCAGTACTTC. The chain joins TRBV5-8 to TRBJ2-7, with D possibly being TRBD1 (5 bases). The CDR3 covers 12 residues. CDR1 SGHTS and CDR2 YDEGEE come from the germline V gene. With 5 bases removed from V and 4 bases from J, the gap between germline ends came to 10 bases.